This T cell receptor (beta chain) was identified during a study of cytomegalovirus exposure and HLA in healthy donors (TCRdb year 2017). Describing the broader study: In an earlier analysis of 587 of the donors, 250 to 350 Gb of sequence data and 117 million unique TCR beta sequences from 180 million or so T cells were reported. About 300 gigabases of sequencing data and 91 million or so unique TCR sequences made up an early release that covered 500 to 700 HLA-typed donors. Among the roughly 400 genotyped donors, 75% to 90% belonged to the genetic ancestry cluster associated with self-reported Caucasian donors. The study aimed to test whether cataloging public T cell receptors could reveal signatures of past pathogen exposure. The study used immunosequencing to profile the T cell repertoires of approximately 640 subjects and linked those repertoires to cytomegalovirus serostatus. A separate validation cohort of roughly 130 different subjects was used in addition to the approximately 700-subject first cohort. High-throughput TCR immunosequencing, statistical association of individual TCRs with disease status, and machine learning were combined to predict cytomegalovirus infection status. A later analysis re-examined previously published TCR beta repertoires from roughly 720 donors and added high-resolution HLA genotyping to investigate patterns of TCR occurrence. The later analysis used no new phenotypic data to find candidate immune exposures, relying instead on TCR beta sequences and their occurrence across donors. An earlier analysis of nearly 600 of the donors applied high-throughput TCR beta sequencing to assess whether each TCR beta V gene segment acted as functional or pseudogenic. Donor age, sex, ethnicity and CMV serostatus were compiled alongside the repertoire data. A later genetic analysis used genome-wide SNP genotypes for about 65% of the 666 donors, treating that subset as a discovery cohort. Every repertoire in the discovery cohort had been generated on one and the same sequencing platform. Class I and class II HLA loci were covered by the typing at four-digit resolution. Typing coverage varied by locus: roughly 629-630 donors for A, B, C, DRB1 and DQB1; roughly 500 for DQA1; approximately 610 for DPA1; fewer than 480 for DPB1. Roughly five DR-DQ haplotypes were handled as single units for association and clustering because linkage in the cohort was strong. On average, over 200,000 unique TCR beta nucleotide sequences were sequenced per donor among fewer than 500 genotyped donors of the cohort, with 15% to 20% of those sequences being non-productive. The paper's findings and limits, for the study overall: The study gave a list of 150 to 200 TCR beta chains associated with cytomegalovirus. In a later analysis, most CMV-associated TCR beta chains were found to appear HLA-restricted, with HLA associations seemingly driven largely by CMV exposure. The authors suggested that the approach could potentially be extended to other disease states and immunological phenotypes. Because HLA typing was missing for some donors at each locus, association tests included only the typed subset. In vitro tests confirmed that three of the cytomegalovirus-associated TCR beta chains recognize cytomegalovirus antigens. A further reported finding was that TCR beta sequences accurately predicted the HLA-A and HLA-B alleles for most subjects in the first cohort. An association between a missense DCLRE1C variant and V-gene and J-gene trimming of TCR beta chains was found in a later genetic analysis and replicated in an independent cohort. The classifier was reported to diagnose cytomegalovirus status with high specificity and sensitivity in both the original and validation cohorts. According to a later genetic analysis, donors in an Asian-associated ancestry cluster had fewer N-insertions in productive TCRs than the approximately 670-donor mean. When HLA alleles, especially DR and DQ, strongly co-occurred, TCR associations were difficult to assign to individual alleles. Compared with equally common non-associated chains, HLA-associated TCR beta chains in a later analysis were more clonally expanded and had lower generation probabilities. Some IMGT-functional V segments, including TRBV6-2 and TRBV6-3, could not be distinguished by the 87-base-pair reads and were therefore excluded. A cluster of highly shared sequence variants was judged likely to be a technical artifact of the sequencing pipeline. Broadly in line with IMGT annotations, most TCR beta V segments showed up in productive rearrangements about 90% or about 30% of the time in an earlier analysis of several hundred of the donors. Roughly uniform sequencing depth across donors was assumed in presence/absence analyses, although this assumption may not hold. In a later analysis, several top co-occurrence clusters were reported to appear linked to parvovirus B19, influenza, CMV and Epstein-Barr virus. The only immune exposure information available for the cohort was CMV serostatus. Specific HLA alleles were associated with 16,951 TCR beta sequences at a false discovery rate of 0.05 in a later analysis. Roughly 15 rarely observed V segments, including chromosome 9 orphons, were excluded from the earlier analysis of approximately 500 of the donors because counts were too low. Across donors, most TCR sequences were observed very rarely, whereas some public TCRs were present in many individuals. Only TCR beta chains were sequenced in this cohort, and the absence of alpha or paired-chain data limited detectable features. According to a later analysis, TCR association rates differed among HLA loci, with DRB1 alleles showing the most associated TCRs and HLA-C alleles showing the fewest. Linkage disequilibrium might explain the correlated functional status among segregating V segments, but an unknown experimental factor could not be ruled out.

The cohort was made up of several hundred healthy bone marrow donors. At the time of sampling, every cohort member was nominally healthy, though immune exposures that went unrecorded were likely present. The donor tested CMV seronegative and was one of the 352 seronegative cohort members. Every donor gave a peripheral blood sample, and the peripheral blood mononuclear cells from that sample were used for TCR beta sequencing. The Qiagen DNeasy Blood Extraction Kit was used to extract genomic DNA from the blood cell samples. Libraries were prepared through the immunoSEQ multiplex PCR assay. For the multiplex PCR, a mixture combining 60 forward primers for TCR Vbeta segments and 13 reverse primers for TCR Jbeta segments was used. The CDR3 region of rearranged TCR beta genes was amplified from genomic DNA by a multiplex PCR assay. On the Illumina HiSeq System, the amplified TCR beta libraries were sequenced as 87-base-pair reads. The original methods were these. A later analysis counted around 72 million unique TCR beta chains across the roughly 700 repertoires, and some 11 million of these chains were shared by at least two donors. Raw reads were error-corrected and collapsed into unique sequences with a nearest-neighbor algorithm that merged closely related sequences to remove PCR and sequencing errors. CDR3 sequences were aligned to IMGT reference sequences to assign V, D and J gene segments. For a sequence to be retained, a match of at least six nucleotides was required to both a V gene segment and a J gene segment. Rearrangements were called productive when the CDR3 lacked stop codons and stayed in frame with V and J; all others were non-productive. Following IMGT convention, CDR3 was defined as the stretch from the second conserved V-encoded cysteine up to the conserved J-encoded phenylalanine. In an earlier analysis of around 540 of the donors, sequences lacking an unambiguous match to a single V gene segment were excluded. In an earlier analysis of 587 of the donors, V segments were called functional above 56.7% productive rearrangements and were called segregating when the between-donor standard deviation exceeded 5%. A statistical classification framework was built to diagnose cytomegalovirus status from the catalog of TCR beta chain sequences. V and J gene assignment, in a later analysis, came from comparing TCR nucleotide sequences with IMGT/GENE-DB human TR gene sequences. The TCRdist pipeline was used in a later analysis to assign CDR3 sequences and most-parsimonious VDJ recombination scenarios. In a later analysis, each TCR beta chain was defined by its CDR3 amino acid sequence together with its V-gene family, and reads lacking a unique V-gene family were excluded. A later analysis removed roughly 590 highly shared, low-generation-probability nucleotide sequences to deal with suspected cross-contamination and a sequencing artifact. In a later analysis, a clonal expansion index for each public chain was calculated from normalized within-repertoire ranks of inferred template counts. In a later analysis, generation probabilities were computed with a VDJ recombination model fitted to out-of-frame rearrangements, and the resulting probabilities were checked against IGoR. In a later analysis, hypergeometric tests were used to score TCR-TCR, TCR-HLA and TCR-CMV co-occurrence, with a repertoire-size bias correction applied to TCR pairs. A later analysis estimated false discovery rates by permuting HLA or CMV assignments 20 times. In a later analysis, co-occurring TCRs were grouped with DBSCAN, and TCRdist sequence similarity was added when clustering was performed within HLA-allele-positive subsets. Repertoires with fewer than 30,000 or more than 120,000 public chains, plus five repertoires with anomalous nucleotide sharing, were excluded from co-occurrence clustering. What TCRdb holds here is the immuneACCESS table cut down to in-frame rearrangements. Part of the clones is not present; checked against another copy, under half of the missing clones reflect an unresolved V gene, and the others are unexplained. The V and J calls and clone size come from that table; D and trimming were worked out from the DNA. The sample contains 150,000 to 160,000 clones, approximately 75% of them found a single time. In total, the top ten clones hold about 3% of the sample.

Note on this clone: No antigen is known for it. No base quality information exists; no much larger clone differs at one position.

From its cysteine to its phenylalanine, the CDR3 spans 15 amino acids. This entry keeps only the CDR3 DNA: 45 bases, framed from base 1. Based on the germline V gene, the CDR1 and CDR2 sequences are SGDLS and YYNGEE. This receptor chain uses TRBV9 and TRBJ2-5, with 9 central nucleotides matching TRBD1. Matching the DNA end better, TRBJ2-7 makes the J call doubtful. The sequenced material came from PBMCs. The receptor's source is a young man in good health and CMV-seronegative. The CDR3 protein sequence reads: CASSDGTGSLYEQYF. The base sequence is TGTGCCAGCAGCGATGGGACAGGGAGCCTCTACGAGCAGTACTTC.